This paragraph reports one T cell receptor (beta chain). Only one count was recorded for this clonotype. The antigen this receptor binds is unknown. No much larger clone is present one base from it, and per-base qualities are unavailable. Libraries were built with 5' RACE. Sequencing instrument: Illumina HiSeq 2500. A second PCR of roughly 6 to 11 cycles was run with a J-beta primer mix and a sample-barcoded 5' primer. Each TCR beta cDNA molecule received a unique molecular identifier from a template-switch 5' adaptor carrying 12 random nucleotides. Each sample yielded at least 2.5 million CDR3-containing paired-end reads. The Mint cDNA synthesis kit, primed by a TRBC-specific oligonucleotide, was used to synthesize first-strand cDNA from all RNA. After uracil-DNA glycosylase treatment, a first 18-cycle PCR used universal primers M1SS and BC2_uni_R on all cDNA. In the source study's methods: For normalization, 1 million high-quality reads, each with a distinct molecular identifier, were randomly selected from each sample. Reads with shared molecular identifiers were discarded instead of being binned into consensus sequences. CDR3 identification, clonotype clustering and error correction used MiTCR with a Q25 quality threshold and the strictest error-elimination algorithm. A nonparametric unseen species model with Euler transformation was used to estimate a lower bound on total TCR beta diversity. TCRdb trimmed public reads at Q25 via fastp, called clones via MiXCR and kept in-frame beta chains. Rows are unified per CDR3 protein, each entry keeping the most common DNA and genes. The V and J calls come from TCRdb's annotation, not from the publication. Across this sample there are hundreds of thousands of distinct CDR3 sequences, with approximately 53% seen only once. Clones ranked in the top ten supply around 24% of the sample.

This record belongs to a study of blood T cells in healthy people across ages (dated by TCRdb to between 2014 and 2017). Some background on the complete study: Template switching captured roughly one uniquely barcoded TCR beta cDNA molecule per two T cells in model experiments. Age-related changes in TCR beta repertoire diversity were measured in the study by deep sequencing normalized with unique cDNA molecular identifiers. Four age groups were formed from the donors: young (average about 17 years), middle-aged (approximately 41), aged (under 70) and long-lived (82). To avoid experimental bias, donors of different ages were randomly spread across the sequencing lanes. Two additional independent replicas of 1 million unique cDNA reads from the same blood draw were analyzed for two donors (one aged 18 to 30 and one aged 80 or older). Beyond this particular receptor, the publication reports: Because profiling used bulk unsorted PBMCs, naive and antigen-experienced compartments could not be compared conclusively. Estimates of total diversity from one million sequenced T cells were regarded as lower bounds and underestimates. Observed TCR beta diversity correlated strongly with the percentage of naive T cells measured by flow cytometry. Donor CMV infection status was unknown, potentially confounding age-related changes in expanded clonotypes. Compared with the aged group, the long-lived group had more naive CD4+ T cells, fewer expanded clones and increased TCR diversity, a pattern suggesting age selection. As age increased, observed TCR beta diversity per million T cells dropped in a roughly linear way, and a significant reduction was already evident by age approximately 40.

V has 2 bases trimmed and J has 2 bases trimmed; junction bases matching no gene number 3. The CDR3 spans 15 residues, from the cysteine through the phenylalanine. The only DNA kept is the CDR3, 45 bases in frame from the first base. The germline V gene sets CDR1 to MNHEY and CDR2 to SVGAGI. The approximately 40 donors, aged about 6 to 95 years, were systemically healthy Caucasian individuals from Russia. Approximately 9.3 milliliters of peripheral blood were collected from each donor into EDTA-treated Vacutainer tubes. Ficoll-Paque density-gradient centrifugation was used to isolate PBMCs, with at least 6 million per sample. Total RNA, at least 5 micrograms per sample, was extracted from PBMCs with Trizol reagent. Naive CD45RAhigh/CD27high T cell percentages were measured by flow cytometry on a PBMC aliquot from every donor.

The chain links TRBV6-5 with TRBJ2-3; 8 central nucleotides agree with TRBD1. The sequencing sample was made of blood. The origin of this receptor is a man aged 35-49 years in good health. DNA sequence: TGTGCCAGCAGTTACCGGGGACAGGTCACAGATACGCAGTATTTT. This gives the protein CASSYRGQVTDTQYF.